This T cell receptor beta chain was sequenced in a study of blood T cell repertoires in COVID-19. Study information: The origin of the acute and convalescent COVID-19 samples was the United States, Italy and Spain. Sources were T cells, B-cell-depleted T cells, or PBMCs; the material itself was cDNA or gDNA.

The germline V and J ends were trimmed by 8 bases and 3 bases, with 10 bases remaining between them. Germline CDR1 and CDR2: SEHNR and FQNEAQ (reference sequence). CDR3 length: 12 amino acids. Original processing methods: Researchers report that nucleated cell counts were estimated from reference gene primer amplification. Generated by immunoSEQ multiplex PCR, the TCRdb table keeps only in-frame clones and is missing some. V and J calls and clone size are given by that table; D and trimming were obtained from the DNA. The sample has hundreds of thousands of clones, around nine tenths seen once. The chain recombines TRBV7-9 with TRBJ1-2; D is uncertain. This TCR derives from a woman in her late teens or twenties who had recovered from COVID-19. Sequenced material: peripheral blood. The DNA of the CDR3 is TGTGCCAGCGCCGGAGACGACTATGGCTACACCTTC. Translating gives CASAGDDYGYTF. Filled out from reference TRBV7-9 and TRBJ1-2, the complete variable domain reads DTGVSQNPRHKITKRGQNVTFRCDPISEHNRLYWYRQTLGQGPEFLTYFQNEAQLEKSRLLSDRFSAERPKGSFSTLEIQRTEQGDSAMYLCASAGDDYGYTFGSGTRLTVV.